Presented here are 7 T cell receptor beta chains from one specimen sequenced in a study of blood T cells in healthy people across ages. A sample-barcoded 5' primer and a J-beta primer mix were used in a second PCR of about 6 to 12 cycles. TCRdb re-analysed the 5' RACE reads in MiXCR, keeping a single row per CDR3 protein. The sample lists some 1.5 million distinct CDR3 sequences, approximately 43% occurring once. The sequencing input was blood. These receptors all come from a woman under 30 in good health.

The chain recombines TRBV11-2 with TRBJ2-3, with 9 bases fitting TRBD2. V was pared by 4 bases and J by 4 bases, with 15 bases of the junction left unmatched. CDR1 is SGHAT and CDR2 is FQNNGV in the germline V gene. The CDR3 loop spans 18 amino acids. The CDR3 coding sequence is TGTGCCAGCAGCTCGACCCTTAGCGGGGGCTCCTGGGCAGATACGCAGTATTTT. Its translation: CASSSTLSGGSWADTQYF.

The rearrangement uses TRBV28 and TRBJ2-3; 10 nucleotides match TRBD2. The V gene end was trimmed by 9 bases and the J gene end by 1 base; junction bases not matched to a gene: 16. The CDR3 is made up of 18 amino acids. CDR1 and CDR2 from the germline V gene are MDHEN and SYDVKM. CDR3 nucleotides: TGTGCCAGAAAAAGGAGCGGGAGGGCCGATGGGTGCACAGATACGCAGTATTTT. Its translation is CARKRSGRADGCTDTQYF. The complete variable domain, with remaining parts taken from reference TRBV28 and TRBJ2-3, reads DVKVTQSSRYLVKRTGEKVFLECVQDMDHENMFWYRQDPGLGLRLIYFSYDVKMKEKGDIPEGYSVSREKKERFSLILESASTNQTSMYLCARKRSGRADGCTDTQYFGPGTRLTVL.

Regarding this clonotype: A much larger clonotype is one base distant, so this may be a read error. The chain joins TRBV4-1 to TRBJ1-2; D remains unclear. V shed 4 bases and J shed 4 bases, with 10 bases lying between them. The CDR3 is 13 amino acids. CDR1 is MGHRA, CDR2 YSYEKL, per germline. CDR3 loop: CASSPVGVYGYTF. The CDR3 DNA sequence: TGCGCCAGCAGCCCGGTGGGAGTCTATGGCTACACCTTC.

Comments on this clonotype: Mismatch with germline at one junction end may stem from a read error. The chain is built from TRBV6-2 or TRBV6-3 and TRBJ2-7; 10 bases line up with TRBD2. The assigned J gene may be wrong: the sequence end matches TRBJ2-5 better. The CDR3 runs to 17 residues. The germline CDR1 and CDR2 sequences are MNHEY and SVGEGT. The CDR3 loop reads CTSSYPLAGAQQETQYF. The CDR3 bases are TGTACCAGCAGTTACCCCCTAGCGGGAGCGCAACAAGAGACCCAGTACTTC.

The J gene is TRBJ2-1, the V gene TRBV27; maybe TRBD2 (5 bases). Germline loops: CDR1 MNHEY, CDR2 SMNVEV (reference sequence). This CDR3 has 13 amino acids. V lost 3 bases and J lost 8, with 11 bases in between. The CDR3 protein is CASSFAASYEQFF. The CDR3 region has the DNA TGTGCCAGCAGTTTTGCAGCTAGCTATGAGCAGTTCTTC.

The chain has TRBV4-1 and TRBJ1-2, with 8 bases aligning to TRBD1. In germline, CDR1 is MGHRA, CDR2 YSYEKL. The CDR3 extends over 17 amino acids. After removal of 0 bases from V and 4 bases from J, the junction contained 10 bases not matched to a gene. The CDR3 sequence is CASSQDGGQVLVYGYTF. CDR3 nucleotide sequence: TGCGCCAGCAGCCAAGATGGGGGACAGGTCCTCGTCTATGGCTACACCTTC.

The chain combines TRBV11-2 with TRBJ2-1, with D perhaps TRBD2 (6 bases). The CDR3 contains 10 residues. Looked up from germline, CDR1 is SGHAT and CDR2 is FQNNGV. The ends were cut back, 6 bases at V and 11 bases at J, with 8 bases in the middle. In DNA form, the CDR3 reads TGTGCCAGCAGGCGGGGACAGCAGTTCTTC. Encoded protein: CASRRGQQFF.